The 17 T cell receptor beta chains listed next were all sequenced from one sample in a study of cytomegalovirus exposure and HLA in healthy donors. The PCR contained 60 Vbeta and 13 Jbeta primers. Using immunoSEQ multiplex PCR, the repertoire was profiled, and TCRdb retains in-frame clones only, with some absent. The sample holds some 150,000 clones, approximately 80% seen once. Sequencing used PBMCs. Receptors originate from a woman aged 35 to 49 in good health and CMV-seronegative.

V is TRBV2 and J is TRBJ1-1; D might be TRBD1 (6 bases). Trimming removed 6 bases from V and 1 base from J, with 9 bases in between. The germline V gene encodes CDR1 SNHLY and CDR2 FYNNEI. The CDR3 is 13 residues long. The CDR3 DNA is TGTGCCAGCAGCGGACAGCCGAACACTGAAGCTTTCTTT. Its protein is CASSGQPNTEAFF.

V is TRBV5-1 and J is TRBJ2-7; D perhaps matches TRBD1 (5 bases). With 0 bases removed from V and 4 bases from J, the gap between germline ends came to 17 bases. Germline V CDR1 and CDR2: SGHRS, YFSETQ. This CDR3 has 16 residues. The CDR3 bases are TGCGCCAGCAGCTTGGCGGAAATGGCAGGGCGGTACGAGCAGTACTTC. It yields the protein CASSLAEMAGRYEQYF.

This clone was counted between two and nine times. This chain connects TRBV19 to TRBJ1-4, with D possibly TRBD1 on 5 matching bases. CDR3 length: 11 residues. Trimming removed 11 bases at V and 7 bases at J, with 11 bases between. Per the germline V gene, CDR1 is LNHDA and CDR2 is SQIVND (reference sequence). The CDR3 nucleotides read TGTGCCGGGGGGACGGCTGAAAAACTGTTTTTT. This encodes CAGGTAEKLFF.

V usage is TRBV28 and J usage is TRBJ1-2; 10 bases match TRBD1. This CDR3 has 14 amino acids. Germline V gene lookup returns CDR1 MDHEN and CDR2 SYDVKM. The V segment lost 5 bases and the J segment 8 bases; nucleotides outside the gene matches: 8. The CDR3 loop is CASSAGQGVGGYTF. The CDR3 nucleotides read TGTGCCAGCAGTGCCGGACAGGGGGTAGGGGGCTACACCTTC.

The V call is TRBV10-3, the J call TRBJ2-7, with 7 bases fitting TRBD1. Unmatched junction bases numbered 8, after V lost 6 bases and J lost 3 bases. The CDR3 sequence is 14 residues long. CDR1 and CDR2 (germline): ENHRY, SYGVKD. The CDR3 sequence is CAISPGTDYYEQYF. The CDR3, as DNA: TGTGCCATCAGCCCCGGGACAGACTACTACGAGCAGTACTTC.

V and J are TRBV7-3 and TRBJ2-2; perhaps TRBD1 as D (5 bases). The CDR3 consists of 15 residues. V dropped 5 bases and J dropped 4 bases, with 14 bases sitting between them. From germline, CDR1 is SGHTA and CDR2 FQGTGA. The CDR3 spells CASSPTVRGTGELFF. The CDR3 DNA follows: TGTGCCAGCAGCCCCACAGTAAGGGGCACCGGGGAGCTGTTTTTT.

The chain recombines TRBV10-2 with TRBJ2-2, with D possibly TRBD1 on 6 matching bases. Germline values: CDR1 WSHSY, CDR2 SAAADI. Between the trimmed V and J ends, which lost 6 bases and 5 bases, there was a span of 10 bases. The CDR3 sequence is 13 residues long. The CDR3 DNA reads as TGCGCCAGCAGGCTGGACAGAACCGGGGAGCTGTTTTTT. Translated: CASRLDRTGELFF.

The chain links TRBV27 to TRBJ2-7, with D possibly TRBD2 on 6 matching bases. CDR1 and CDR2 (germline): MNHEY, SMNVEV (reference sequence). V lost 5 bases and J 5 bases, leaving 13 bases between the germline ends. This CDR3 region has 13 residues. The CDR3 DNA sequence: TGTGCCAGCAGTCTAGTGCTAGCGAACGAGCAGTACTTC. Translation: CASSLVLANEQYF.

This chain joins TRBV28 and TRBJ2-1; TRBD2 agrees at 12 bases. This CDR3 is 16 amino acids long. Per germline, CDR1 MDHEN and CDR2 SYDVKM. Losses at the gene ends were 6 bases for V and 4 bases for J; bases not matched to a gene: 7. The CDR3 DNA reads TGTGCCAGCAGACGGACTAGCGGGAACCTGTACAATGAGCAGTTCTTC. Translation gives CASRRTSGNLYNEQFF.

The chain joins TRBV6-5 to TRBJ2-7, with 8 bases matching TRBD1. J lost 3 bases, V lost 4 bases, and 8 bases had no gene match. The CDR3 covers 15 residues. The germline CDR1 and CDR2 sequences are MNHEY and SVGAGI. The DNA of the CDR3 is TGTGCCAGCAGTTCCCCGGGACAGGCCCTCTACGAGCAGTACTTC. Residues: CASSSPGQALYEQYF.

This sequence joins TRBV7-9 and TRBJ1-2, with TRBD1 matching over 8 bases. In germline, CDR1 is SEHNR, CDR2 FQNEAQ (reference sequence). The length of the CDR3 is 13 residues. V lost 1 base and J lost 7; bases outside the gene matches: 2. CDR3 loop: CASSLGQGTGYTF. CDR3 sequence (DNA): TGTGCCAGCAGCTTAGGACAGGGGACTGGCTACACCTTC.

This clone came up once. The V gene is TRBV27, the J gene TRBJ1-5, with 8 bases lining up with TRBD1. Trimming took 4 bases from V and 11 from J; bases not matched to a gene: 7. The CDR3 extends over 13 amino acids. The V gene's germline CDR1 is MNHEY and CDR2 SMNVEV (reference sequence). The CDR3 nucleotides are TGTGCCAGCAGTTACATGACAGGGGATTCCCAGCATTTT. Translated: CASSYMTGDSQHF.

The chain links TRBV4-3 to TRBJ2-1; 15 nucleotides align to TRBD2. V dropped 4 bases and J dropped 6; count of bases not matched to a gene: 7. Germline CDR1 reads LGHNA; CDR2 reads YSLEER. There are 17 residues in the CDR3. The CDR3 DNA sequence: TGCGCCAGCAGCCGAGGACTAGCGGGAGGGTTGAGCAATGAGCAGTTCTTC. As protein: CASSRGLAGGLSNEQFF.

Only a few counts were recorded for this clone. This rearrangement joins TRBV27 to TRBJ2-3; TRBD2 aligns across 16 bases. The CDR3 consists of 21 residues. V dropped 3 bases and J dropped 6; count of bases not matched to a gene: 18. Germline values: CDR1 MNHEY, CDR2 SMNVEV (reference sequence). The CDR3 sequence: CASSLKSVGTSGRALGDTQYF. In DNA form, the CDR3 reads TGTGCCAGCAGTTTGAAGAGTGTCGGGACTAGCGGGAGGGCCCTTGGGGATACGCAGTATTTT.

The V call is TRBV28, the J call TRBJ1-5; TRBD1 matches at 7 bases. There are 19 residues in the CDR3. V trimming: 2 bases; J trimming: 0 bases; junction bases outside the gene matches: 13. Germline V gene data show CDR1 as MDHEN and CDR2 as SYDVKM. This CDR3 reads CASSLIPTGFYYSNQPQHF. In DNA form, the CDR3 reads TGTGCCAGCAGTTTAATCCCGACAGGGTTCTATTATAGCAATCAGCCCCAGCATTTT.

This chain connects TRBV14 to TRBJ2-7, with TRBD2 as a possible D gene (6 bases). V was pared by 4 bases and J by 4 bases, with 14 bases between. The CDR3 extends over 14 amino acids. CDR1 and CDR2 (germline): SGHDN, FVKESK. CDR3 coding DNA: TGTGCCAGCAGCCCCTTGAGGGCGGGATACGAGCAGTACTTC. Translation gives CASSPLRAGYEQYF.

In DNA form, the CDR3 reads TGTGCCAGCAGTCGGACAGCTAGCAATCAGCCCCAGCATTTT. Residues: CASSRTASNQPQHF. The rearrangement uses TRBV28 and TRBJ1-5; possible D gene TRBD1, 6 bases. V lost 5 bases and J lost 0, with 8 bases in between. Germline V gives CDR1 MDHEN, CDR2 SYDVKM. The CDR3 spans 14 residues.